This TCR beta chain comes out of a study of OX40 agonist ivuxolimab in advanced cancers. At the level of the study: Each patient was given ivuxolimab into a vein every 2 weeks, at 0.01 to 10 mg/kg.

Autoimmune disease history or systemic immunosuppression barred patients. TCRdb keeps only in-frame clones here, not all; method: immunoSEQ multiplex PCR. This repertoire shows about 43,000 clones, around 88% found once; its top ten account for 23%. Looked up from germline, CDR1 is MNHEY and CDR2 is SMNVEV (reference sequence). The length of the CDR3 is 13 residues. V lost 5 bases to trimming and J lost 1 base, with 6 bases between them. The specimen comprised CD4+ or CD8+ T cells sorted from blood, sampled in a trial of the OX40 agonist ivuxolimab. The clonotype was recovered from an adult with an advanced solid tumor such as melanoma, head and neck, liver or kidney cancer. The chain joins TRBV27 to TRBJ2-1; D not resolved. This CDR3 reads CASSAESYNEQFF. In DNA, the CDR3 is TGTGCCAGCAGTGCGGAGTCCTACAATGAGCAGTTCTTC.